This TCR beta chain derives from a study of CD8+ T cells in alopecia areata. Study findings and constraints: TCR sharing across patients was less clear than in mice, possibly HLA-related.

Germline CDR1 and CDR2: NSQYPW and LRSPGD (reference sequence). This CDR3 is 14 amino acids long. V was shortened by 1 base and J by 3 bases, with 9 bases between the two germline ends. This clone was found a few times. The target antigen is unknown. Gene names and germline match the mouse. Read coverage stops 4 residues before the CDR3 terminus; the germline J gene supplies the remainder. Reverse transcription of extracted RNA yielded cDNA, which provided the sequencing template. Clones were read by immunoSEQ multiplex PCR, and TCRdb kept only the in-frame ones, dropping some. This sample includes 20,000 or so clones with no singletons; its ten biggest clones take up over 25%. Pooled cutaneous lymph node cells were sorted using CD4, CD8alpha, NKG2D, NKG2ACE and other markers.

The chain has TRBV1 and TRBJ1-1, with TRBD1 as a possible D gene (5 bases). The origin of this receptor is a C3H/HeJ mouse with alopecia areata. These mice share the MHC haplotype H2-k. Sequenced material: CD8+ T cells sorted from a lymph node. The CDR3 loop is CTCSAAGGDTEVFF. CDR3 DNA (partial): TGCACCTGCAGTGCAGCCGGGGGGGACACA.